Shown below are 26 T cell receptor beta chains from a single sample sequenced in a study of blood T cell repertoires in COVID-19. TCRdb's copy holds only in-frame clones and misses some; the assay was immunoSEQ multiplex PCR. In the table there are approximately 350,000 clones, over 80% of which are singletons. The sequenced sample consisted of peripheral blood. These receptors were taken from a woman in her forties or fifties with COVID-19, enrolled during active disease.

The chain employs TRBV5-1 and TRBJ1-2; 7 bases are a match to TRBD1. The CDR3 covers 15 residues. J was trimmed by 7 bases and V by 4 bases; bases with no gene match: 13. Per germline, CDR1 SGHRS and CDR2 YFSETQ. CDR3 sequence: CASSVGDSDGSGYTF. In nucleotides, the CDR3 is TGCGCCAGCAGCGTAGGGGACAGCGACGGGAGTGGCTACACCTTC.

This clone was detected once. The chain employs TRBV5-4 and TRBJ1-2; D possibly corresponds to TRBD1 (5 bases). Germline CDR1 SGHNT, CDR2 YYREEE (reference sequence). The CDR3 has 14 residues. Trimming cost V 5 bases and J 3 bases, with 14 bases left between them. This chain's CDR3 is CASSPRGYDYGYTF. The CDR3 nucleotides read TGTGCCAGCAGTCCCCGGGGGTATGACTATGGCTACACCTTC.

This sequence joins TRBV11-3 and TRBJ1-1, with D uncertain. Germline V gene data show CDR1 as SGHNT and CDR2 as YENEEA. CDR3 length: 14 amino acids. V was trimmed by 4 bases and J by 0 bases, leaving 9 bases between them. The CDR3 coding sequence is TGTGCCAGCAGCTCCCCGGGAGTGAACACTGAAGCTTTCTTT. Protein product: CASSSPGVNTEAFF.

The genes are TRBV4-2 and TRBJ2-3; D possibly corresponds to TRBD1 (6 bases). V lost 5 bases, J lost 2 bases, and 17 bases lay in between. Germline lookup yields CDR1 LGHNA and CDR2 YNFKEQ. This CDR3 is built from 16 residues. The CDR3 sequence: CASSSPLTGTTDTQYF. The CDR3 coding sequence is TGTGCCAGCAGCTCCCCCCTGACAGGTACCACAGATACGCAGTATTTT.

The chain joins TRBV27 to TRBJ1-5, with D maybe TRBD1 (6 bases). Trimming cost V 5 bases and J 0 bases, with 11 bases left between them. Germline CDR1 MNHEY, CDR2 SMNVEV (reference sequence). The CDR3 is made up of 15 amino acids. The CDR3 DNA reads TGTGCCAGCAGTCCAGGGGATCATAGCAATCAGCCCCAGCATTTT. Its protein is CASSPGDHSNQPQHF.

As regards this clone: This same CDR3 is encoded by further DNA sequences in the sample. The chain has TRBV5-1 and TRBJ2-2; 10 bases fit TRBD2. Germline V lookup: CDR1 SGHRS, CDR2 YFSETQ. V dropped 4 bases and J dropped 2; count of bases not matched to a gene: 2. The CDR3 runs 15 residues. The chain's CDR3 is CASSGLAANTGELFF. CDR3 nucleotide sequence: TGCGCCAGCAGCGGACTAGCGGCTAACACCGGGGAGCTGTTTTTT.

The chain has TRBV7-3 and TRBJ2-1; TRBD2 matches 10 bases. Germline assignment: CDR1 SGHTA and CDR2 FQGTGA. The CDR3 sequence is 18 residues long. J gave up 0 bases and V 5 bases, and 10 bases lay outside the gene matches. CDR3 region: CASSRGQREGRSYNEQFF. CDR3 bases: TGTGCCAGCAGCCGAGGACAGCGGGAGGGCCGCTCCTACAATGAGCAGTTCTTC. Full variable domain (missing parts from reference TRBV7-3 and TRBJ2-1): GAGVSQTPSNKVTEKGKYVELRCDPISGHTALYWYRQSLGQGPEFLIYFQGTGAADDSGLPNDRFFAVRPEGSVSTLKIQRTERGDSAVYLCASSRGQREGRSYNEQFFGPGTRLTVL.

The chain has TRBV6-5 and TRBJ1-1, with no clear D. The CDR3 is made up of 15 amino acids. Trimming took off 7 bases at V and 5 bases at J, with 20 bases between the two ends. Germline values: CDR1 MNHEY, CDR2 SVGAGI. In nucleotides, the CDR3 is TGTGCCAGCACCCCTAAAGGAGGGTTTCGGACTGAAGCTTTCTTT. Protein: CASTPKGGFRTEAFF.

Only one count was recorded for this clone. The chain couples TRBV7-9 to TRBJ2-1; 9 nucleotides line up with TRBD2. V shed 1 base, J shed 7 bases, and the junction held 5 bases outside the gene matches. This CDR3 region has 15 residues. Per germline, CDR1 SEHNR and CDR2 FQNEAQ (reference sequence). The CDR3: CASSLDGTSQNEQFF. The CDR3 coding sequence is TGTGCCAGCAGCTTAGATGGGACTAGCCAGAATGAGCAGTTCTTC. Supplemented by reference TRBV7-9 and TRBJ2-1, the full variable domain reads DTGVSQNPRHKITKRGQNVTFRCDPISEHNRLYWYRQTLGQGPEFLTYFQNEAQLEKSRLLSDRFSAERPKGSFSTLEIQRTEQGDSAMYLCASSLDGTSQNEQFFGPGTRLTVL.

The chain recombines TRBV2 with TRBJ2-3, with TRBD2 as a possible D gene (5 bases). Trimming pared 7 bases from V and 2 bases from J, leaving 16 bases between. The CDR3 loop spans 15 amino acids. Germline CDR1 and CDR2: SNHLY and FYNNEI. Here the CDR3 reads CASTLRDYFTDTQYF. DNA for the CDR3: TGTGCCAGCACCCTTCGGGATTATTTCACAGATACGCAGTATTTT.

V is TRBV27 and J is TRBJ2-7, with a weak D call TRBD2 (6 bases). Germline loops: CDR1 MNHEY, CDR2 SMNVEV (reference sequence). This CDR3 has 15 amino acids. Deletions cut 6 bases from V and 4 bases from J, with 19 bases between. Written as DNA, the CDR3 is TGTGCCAGCAGGTGGGAGGTGGGGGGAGCGTACGAGCAGTACTTC. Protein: CASRWEVGGAYEQYF.

Written as DNA, the CDR3 is TGTGCCAGCAGCTTAGGACAGGGCAGCGACTCGAACACTGAAGCTTTCTTT. Amino acids: CASSLGQGSDSNTEAFF. The J gene is TRBJ1-1, the V gene TRBV7-9, with 7 bases lining up with TRBD1. The length of the CDR3 is 17 residues. V lost 1 base, J lost 1 base, and 9 bases stayed unmatched. Germline V gene lookup returns CDR1 SEHNR and CDR2 FQNEAQ (reference sequence).

The CDR3 nucleotides read TGTGCCAGCAGTTACTCCCGGGGTAGCGGGAGCGCAGATACGCAGTATTTT. Its translation: CASSYSRGSGSADTQYF. The chain recombines TRBV6-2 or TRBV6-3 with TRBJ2-3; 9 nucleotides align to TRBD2. The CDR3 extends over 17 amino acids. Trimming cost V 0 bases and J 4 bases; bases outside gene matches: 8. Per the germline V gene, CDR1 is MNHEY and CDR2 is SVGEGT.

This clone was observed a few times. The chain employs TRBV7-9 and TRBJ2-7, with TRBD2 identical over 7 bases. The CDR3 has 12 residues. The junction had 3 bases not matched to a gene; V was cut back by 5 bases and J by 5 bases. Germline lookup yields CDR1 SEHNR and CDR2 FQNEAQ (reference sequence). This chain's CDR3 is CASSREAHEQYF. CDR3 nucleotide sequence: TGTGCCAGCAGCCGGGAGGCCCACGAGCAGTACTTC.

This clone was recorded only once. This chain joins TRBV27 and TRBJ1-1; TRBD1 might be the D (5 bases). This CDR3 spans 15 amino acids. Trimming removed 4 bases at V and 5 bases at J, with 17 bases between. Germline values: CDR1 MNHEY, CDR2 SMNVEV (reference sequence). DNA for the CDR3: TGTGCCAGCAGTTCCAAGAGGGAGGGGAGGACTGAAGCTTTCTTT. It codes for CASSSKREGRTEAFF.

The CDR3 is CASSYLFRAGTGELFF. The CDR3 bases are TGTGCCAGCAGTTACCTTTTTCGGGCGGGCACCGGGGAGCTGTTTTTT. This sequence joins TRBV6-5 and TRBJ2-2, with a possible D match to TRBD2 (5 bases). Germline CDR1 reads MNHEY; CDR2 reads SVGAGI. This CDR3 spans 16 amino acids. Trimming removed 2 bases from V and 4 bases from J, with 14 bases in between.

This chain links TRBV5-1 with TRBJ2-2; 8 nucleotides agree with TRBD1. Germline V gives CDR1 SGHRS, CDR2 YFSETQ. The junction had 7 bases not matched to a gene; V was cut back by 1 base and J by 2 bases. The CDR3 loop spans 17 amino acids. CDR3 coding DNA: TGCGCCAGCAGCTTGACCCCGGACAGGGTTAACACCGGGGAGCTGTTTTTT. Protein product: CASSLTPDRVNTGELFF.

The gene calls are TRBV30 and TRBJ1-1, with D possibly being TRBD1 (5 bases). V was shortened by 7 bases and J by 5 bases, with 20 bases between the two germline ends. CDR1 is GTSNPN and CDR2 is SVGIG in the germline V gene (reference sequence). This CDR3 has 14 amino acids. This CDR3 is CASSRGFLRTEAFF. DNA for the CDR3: TGTGCCTCATCCCGGGGGTTTTTGAGGACTGAAGCTTTCTTT.

CDR3 in amino acids: CASSQRPGTEAFF. DNA of the CDR3: TGTGCCAGCTCACAGCGACCGGGAACTGAAGCTTTCTTT. This chain connects TRBV18 to TRBJ1-1; no clear D gene. Germline CDR1 reads KGHSH; CDR2 reads LQKENI. Trimming took 4 bases from V and 5 from J, leaving 11 bases between them. The CDR3 spans 13 residues.

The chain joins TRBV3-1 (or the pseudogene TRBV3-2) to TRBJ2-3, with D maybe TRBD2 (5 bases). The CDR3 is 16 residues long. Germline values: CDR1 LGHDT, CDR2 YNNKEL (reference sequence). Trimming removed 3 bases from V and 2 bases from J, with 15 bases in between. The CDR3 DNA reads TGTGCCAGCAGCCATAACCCCGGGAAAATCACAGATACGCAGTATTTT. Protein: CASSHNPGKITDTQYF.

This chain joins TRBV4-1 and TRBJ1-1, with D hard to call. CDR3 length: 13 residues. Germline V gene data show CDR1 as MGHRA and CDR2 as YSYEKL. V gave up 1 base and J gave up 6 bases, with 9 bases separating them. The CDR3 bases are TGCGCCAGCAGCCAAGCAACAGTGGCTGAAGCTTTCTTT. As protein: CASSQATVAEAFF.

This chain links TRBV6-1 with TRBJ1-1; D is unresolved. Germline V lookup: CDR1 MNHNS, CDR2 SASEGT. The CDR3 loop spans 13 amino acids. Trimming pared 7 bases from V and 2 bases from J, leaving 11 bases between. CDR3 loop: CASNRDTNTEAFF. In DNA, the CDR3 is TGTGCCAGCAACCGAGACACAAACACTGAAGCTTTCTTT.

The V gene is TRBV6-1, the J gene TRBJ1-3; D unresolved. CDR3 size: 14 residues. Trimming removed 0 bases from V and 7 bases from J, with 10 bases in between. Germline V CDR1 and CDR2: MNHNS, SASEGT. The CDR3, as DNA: TGTGCCAGCAGTGAAGCTGCGATTCTGAACACCATATATTTT. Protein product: CASSEAAILNTIYF.

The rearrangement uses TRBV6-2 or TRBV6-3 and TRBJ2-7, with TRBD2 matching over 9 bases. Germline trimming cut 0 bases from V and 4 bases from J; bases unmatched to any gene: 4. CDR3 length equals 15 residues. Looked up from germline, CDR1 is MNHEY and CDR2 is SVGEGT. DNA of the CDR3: TGTGCCAGCAGTTACTCGGCGGGAGGGCTTTACGAGCAGTACTTC. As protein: CASSYSAGGLYEQYF.

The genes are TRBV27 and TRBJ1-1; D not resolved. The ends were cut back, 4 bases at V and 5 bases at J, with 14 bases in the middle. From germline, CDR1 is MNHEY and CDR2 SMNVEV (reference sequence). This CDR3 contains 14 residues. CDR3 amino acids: CASSSGRGGTEAFF. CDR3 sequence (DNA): TGTGCCAGCAGTTCTGGTCGAGGAGGGACTGAAGCTTTCTTT.

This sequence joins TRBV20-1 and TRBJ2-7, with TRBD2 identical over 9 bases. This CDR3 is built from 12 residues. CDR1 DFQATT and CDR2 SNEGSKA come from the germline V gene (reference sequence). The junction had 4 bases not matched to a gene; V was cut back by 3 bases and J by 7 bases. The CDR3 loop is CSASAGGGEQYF. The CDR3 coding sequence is TGCAGTGCTAGTGCGGGAGGGGGGGAGCAGTACTTC.